One sample yielded the 32 T cell receptor beta chains listed below, sequenced in a study of T cell responses to AZD1222 COVID-19 vaccine. TCRdb's copy holds only in-frame clones and misses some; the assay was immunoSEQ multiplex PCR. The sample shows about 99,000 clones, 85% to 95% of them seen only once. The sample in question was peripheral blood, obtained on day 0 of AZD1222 vaccination. The origin of the receptors is an adult in good health.

This clone was detected a few times. The gene calls are TRBV19 and TRBJ2-7; a weak D match, TRBD1 (5 bases). V was pared by 8 bases and J by 1 base, with 12 bases between. Per germline, CDR1 LNHDA and CDR2 SQIVND (reference sequence). The CDR3 has 13 residues. Written as DNA, the CDR3 is TGTGCCAGTTCAAGACAGTATTCCTACGAGCAGTACTTC. Protein: CASSRQYSYEQYF.

The rearrangement uses TRBV6-1 and TRBJ2-5, with D perhaps matching TRBD2 (7 bases). Germline V gene lookup returns CDR1 MNHNS and CDR2 SASEGT. The CDR3 spans 14 residues. The V and J ends lost 1 base and 4 bases respectively, with 10 bases between them. CDR3 sequence (DNA): TGTGCCAGCAGTGAAGGTGGGGGGGCAGAGACCCAGTACTTC. Protein product: CASSEGGGAETQYF.

The CDR3 here is CASSFPDQPQHF. Written as DNA, the CDR3 is TGTGCCAGCAGCTTCCCAGATCAGCCCCAGCATTTT. V usage is TRBV7-9 and J usage is TRBJ1-5; D not resolved. The CDR3 is 12 amino acids. Germline V gives CDR1 SEHNR, CDR2 FQNEAQ (reference sequence). Trimming removed 3 bases from V and 5 bases from J, with 5 bases in between. Full variable domain (remainder filled in from reference TRBV7-9 and TRBJ1-5): DTGVSQNPRHKITKRGQNVTFRCDPISEHNRLYWYRQTLGQGPEFLTYFQNEAQLEKSRLLSDRFSAERPKGSFSTLEIQRTEQGDSAMYLCASSFPDQPQHFGDGTRLSIL.

The CDR3 is CASSRTGGRNTEAFF. CDR3 in DNA: TGTGCCAGTAGTCGGACAGGGGGCCGGAACACTGAAGCTTTCTTT. The chain links TRBV19 to TRBJ1-1; 11 nucleotides match TRBD1. CDR1 and CDR2 from the germline V gene are LNHDA and SQIVND (reference sequence). The CDR3 extends over 15 amino acids. V lost 5 bases and J lost 1; bases outside the gene matches: 3. The variable domain in full, with the rest retrieved from reference TRBV19 and TRBJ1-1, is DGGITQSPKYLFRKEGQNVTLSCEQNLNHDAMYWYRQDPGQGLRLIYYSQIVNDFQKGDIAEGYSVSREKKESFPLTVTSAQKNPTAFYLCASSRTGGRNTEAFFGQGTRLTVV.

V usage is TRBV7-9 and J usage is TRBJ2-1, with TRBD2 matching 7 bases. Unmatched junction bases numbered 4, after V lost 2 bases and J lost 3 bases. This CDR3 has 15 residues. Germline CDR1 reads SEHNR; CDR2 reads FQNEAQ (reference sequence). Here the CDR3 reads CASSLLAEDYNEQFF. The CDR3 DNA reads as TGTGCCAGCAGCTTACTAGCGGAGGACTACAATGAGCAGTTCTTC.

The chain joins TRBV11-1 to TRBJ2-7; D is possibly TRBD1 or TRBD2 (5 bases each). The germline V gene has CDR1 SGHAT and CDR2 FQDESV (reference sequence). V lost 5 bases and J 6 bases, leaving 17 bases between the germline ends. This CDR3 has 14 amino acids. In DNA, the CDR3 is TGTGCCAGCAGCCCGGGGCCCAGCTCCGGCGAGCAGTACTTC. Translating it yields CASSPGPSSGEQYF.

This chain connects TRBV5-1 to TRBJ1-1; D gene uncertain. CDR1 is SGHRS, CDR2 YFSETQ, per germline. V lost 3 bases and J lost 5, with 8 bases in between. This CDR3 contains 12 residues. In nucleotides, the CDR3 is TGCGCCAGCAGCTCCCCGGGGACTGAAGCTTTCTTT. Its translation: CASSSPGTEAFF.

The CDR3 region is CASSPTKRTGMNTEAFF. CDR3 nucleotides: TGTGCCAGCAGCCCTACAAAAAGGACGGGCATGAACACTGAAGCTTTCTTT. The V and J genes are TRBV5-4 and TRBJ1-1; D ambiguous. V lost 4 bases and J 0 bases, leaving 19 bases between the germline ends. The germline V gene has CDR1 SGHNT and CDR2 YYREEE (reference sequence). The CDR3 length is 17 residues.

By sample share, this clone is large. The chain links TRBV4-1 to TRBJ1-6; TRBD1 might be the D (6 bases). This CDR3 has 16 amino acids. V was shortened by 4 bases and J by 6 bases, with 16 bases between the two germline ends. From germline, CDR1 is MGHRA and CDR2 YSYEKL. CDR3 DNA sequence: TGCGCCAGCAGCCCGATACTAACAGGGTTTAATTCACCCCTCCACTTT. It yields the protein CASSPILTGFNSPLHF.

This chain uses TRBV5-1 with TRBJ1-5, with D maybe TRBD1 (5 bases). CDR1 is SGHRS and CDR2 is YFSETQ in the germline V gene. The CDR3 is made up of 14 amino acids. The V end was cut by 4 bases, the J end by 11 bases, with 19 bases between. This CDR3 is CASSADGGGRAQHF. The CDR3 DNA follows: TGCGCCAGCAGCGCCGACGGCGGGGGTCGGGCCCAGCATTTT.

The chain links TRBV9 to TRBJ2-5; 9 bases align to TRBD2. V lost 6 bases to trimming and J lost 5 bases; unmatched junction nucleotides: 8. There are 14 residues in the CDR3. Germline V gives CDR1 SGDLS, CDR2 YYNGEE. The CDR3 nucleotides are TGTGCCAGCAACCTCGGCGGGGGGGCCGAGACCCAGTACTTC. As protein: CASNLGGGAETQYF.

The V call is TRBV9, the J call TRBJ1-2, with 7 bases lining up with TRBD1. V dropped 4 bases and J dropped 4; count of bases not matched to a gene: 7. The CDR3 has 14 residues. Germline V CDR1 and CDR2: SGDLS, YYNGEE. CDR3 protein: CASSPQGGSYGYTF. DNA for the CDR3: TGTGCCAGCAGCCCCCAGGGGGGAAGCTATGGCTACACCTTC.

V is TRBV18 and J is TRBJ2-7; TRBD1 aligns across 11 bases. Germline CDR1 KGHSH, CDR2 LQKENI. Germline trimming cut 4 bases from V and 6 bases from J; bases unmatched to any gene: 5. This CDR3 comprises 14 residues. CDR3 region: CASSLPGTGGEQYF. The CDR3 DNA follows: TGTGCCAGCTCACTACCTGGGACAGGGGGCGAGCAGTACTTC.

The rearrangement uses TRBV4-3 and TRBJ2-2; 9 bases are shared with TRBD2. Trimming took 1 base from V and 5 from J; bases not matched to a gene: 5. Germline loops: CDR1 LGHNA, CDR2 YSLEER. CDR3 size: 16 residues. In nucleotides, the CDR3 is TGCGCCAGCAGCCAAGTAGCGGGAGTAGGGACCGGGGAGCTGTTTTTT. Its translation: CASSQVAGVGTGELFF.

The chain employs TRBV7-9 and TRBJ2-7; 8 positions agree with TRBD2. CDR1 and CDR2 from the germline V gene are SEHNR and FQNEAQ (reference sequence). CDR3 length: 15 residues. V trimming: 6 bases; J trimming: 0 bases; junction bases outside the gene matches: 7. The chain's CDR3 is CASSRGGTTSYEQYF. The CDR3 DNA reads TGTGCCAGCAGTCGCGGGGGGACCACCTCCTACGAGCAGTACTTC.

The chain uses TRBV5-8 and TRBJ1-2, with D hard to call. Germline V gene sequence: CDR1 SGHTS, CDR2 YDEGEE. Between the trimmed V and J ends, which lost 0 bases and 4 bases, there was a span of 10 bases. This CDR3 is 14 amino acids long. CDR3 region: CASSLEEGLYGYTF. CDR3 DNA: TGTGCCAGCAGCTTGGAAGAGGGTCTCTATGGCTACACCTTC.

The chain couples TRBV28 to TRBJ1-1, with a possible D match to TRBD1 (5 bases). This CDR3 is built from 16 residues. Germline CDR1 is MDHEN and CDR2 is SYDVKM. Trimming took 10 bases from V and 0 from J, leaving 21 bases between them. The CDR3 DNA is TGTGCCACGAGAAGGGGAGGCGATAGAATGAACACTGAAGCTTTCTTT. Encoded protein: CATRRGGDRMNTEAFF.

The chain employs TRBV6-1 and TRBJ1-2, with D tentatively TRBD1 (5 bases). Trimming pared 1 base from V and 1 base from J, leaving 7 bases between. The CDR3 covers 14 residues. Germline-derived CDR1 and CDR2 are MNHNS and SASEGT. The CDR3 protein is CASSEGGNNYGYTF. The CDR3 nucleotides read TGTGCCAGCAGTGAAGGGGGCAATAACTATGGCTACACCTTC.

V gene TRBV6-4 combines with J gene TRBJ2-2; D might be TRBD2 (5 bases). This CDR3 has 13 amino acids. The V gene lost 7 bases and the J gene lost 3 bases, with 9 bases spanning the gap. Germline CDR1 and CDR2: MRHNA and SNTAGT. CDR3 sequence: CASKFGDTGELFF. The CDR3 coding sequence is TGTGCCAGCAAGTTCGGGGACACCGGGGAGCTGTTTTTT.

The chain uses TRBV6-6 and TRBJ1-5, with a weak D call TRBD1 (5 bases). The CDR3 consists of 15 residues. Trimming left V 8 bases short and J 3 bases short, with 17 bases between. Germline CDR1 reads MNHNY; CDR2 reads SVGAGI (reference sequence). This chain's CDR3 is CASRPSGVNNQPQHF. The CDR3 bases are TGTGCCAGCCGTCCCTCGGGGGTAAACAATCAGCCCCAGCATTTT.

The V gene is TRBV7-8, the J gene TRBJ1-6; TRBD1 matches at 7 bases. The germline V gene has CDR1 SGHVS and CDR2 FQNEAQ. With V trimmed by 2 bases and J by 7 bases, 8 bases remained unmatched. This CDR3 is 16 amino acids long. CDR3 in DNA: TGTGCCAGCAGCTTAAGTACGCGGACAGGAAATTCACCCCTCCACTTT. This translates into CASSLSTRTGNSPLHF.

The CDR3 DNA reads as TGTGCCAGCACCCTGGGAGGAGCGGGGGCCCTCCGGGAGACCCAGTACTTC. Its translation is CASTLGGAGALRETQYF. The rearrangement uses TRBV5-4 and TRBJ2-5, with 8 bases fitting TRBD2. The CDR3 covers 17 residues. Trimming removed 6 bases from V and 5 bases from J; junction bases left unmatched: 18. Germline CDR1 and CDR2: SGHNT and YYREEE (reference sequence).

The CDR3 spells CASSQQYSPLHF. As DNA, the CDR3 is TGTGCCAGCAGCCAACAGTATTCACCCCTCCACTTT. This rearrangement joins TRBV14 to TRBJ1-6; D remains unclear. Trimming removed 2 bases from V and 8 bases from J, with 4 bases in between. This CDR3 is built from 12 residues. The germline CDR1 and CDR2 sequences are SGHDN and FVKESK.

The V call is TRBV3-1 (or the pseudogene TRBV3-2), the J call TRBJ1-1; no clear D gene. This CDR3 is 16 amino acids long. Trimming cost V 1 base and J 0 bases, with 12 bases left between them. Per the germline V gene, CDR1 is LGHDT and CDR2 is YNNKEL (reference sequence). CDR3 nucleotides: TGTGCCAGCAGCCAAGTTCCGGGTTTAATGAACACTGAAGCTTTCTTT. Its translation: CASSQVPGLMNTEAFF.

This chain connects TRBV5-6 to TRBJ1-1, with 8 bases lining up with TRBD1. Unmatched junction bases numbered 2, after V lost 4 bases and J lost 0 bases. This CDR3 comprises 14 residues. From germline, CDR1 is SGHDT and CDR2 YYEEEE. CDR3 coding DNA: TGTGCCAGCAGCCGGGGACAGGTGAACACTGAAGCTTTCTTT. Its protein is CASSRGQVNTEAFF. The variable domain in full, with the rest retrieved from reference TRBV5-6 and TRBJ1-1, is DAGVTQSPTHLIKTRGQQVTLRCSPKSGHDTVSWYQQALGQGPQFIFQYYEEEERQRGNFPDRFSGHQFPNYSSELNVNALLLGDSALYLCASSRGQVNTEAFFGQGTRLTVV.

CDR3: CASSLGGETGAYGYTF. The DNA of the CDR3 is TGTGCCAGCAGCCTCGGGGGGGAGACAGGGGCCTATGGCTACACCTTC. The gene calls are TRBV5-6 and TRBJ1-2; 8 bases align to TRBD1. Unmatched junction bases numbered 12, after V lost 4 bases and J lost 4 bases. This CDR3 spans 16 amino acids. Germline V CDR1 and CDR2: SGHDT, YYEEEE.

The CDR3 protein is CASSTLAGGFNEQFF. DNA for the CDR3: TGTGCCAGTAGTACACTAGCGGGGGGGTTCAATGAGCAGTTCTTC. V is TRBV19 and J is TRBJ2-1; 13 nucleotides align to TRBD2. V lost 4 bases, J lost 6 bases, and 3 bases stayed unmatched. This CDR3 is 15 amino acids long. Germline V CDR1 and CDR2: LNHDA, SQIVND (reference sequence).

V is TRBV6-5 and J is TRBJ1-1; D is perhaps TRBD1 (6 bases). The CDR3 spans 13 residues. Per germline, CDR1 MNHEY and CDR2 SVGAGI. Trimming removed 4 bases from V and 7 bases from J, with 13 bases in between. The CDR3 DNA reads TGTGCCAGCAGTTTAAGGGGGGCTGATGAAGCTTTCTTT. This encodes CASSLRGADEAFF.

V gene TRBV19 combines with J gene TRBJ2-7; 9 bases align to TRBD2. CDR3 length: 17 residues. V lost 5 bases and J lost 0; bases outside the gene matches: 11. The V gene's germline CDR1 is LNHDA and CDR2 SQIVND (reference sequence). The CDR3 DNA sequence: TGTGCCAGTAGTCCTCCGGCGAGCGGGGGGAGCTCCTACGAGCAGTACTTC. The encoded protein is CASSPPASGGSSYEQYF.

This clone was observed a single time. This rearrangement joins TRBV28 to TRBJ2-5; 13 bases line up with TRBD2. With V trimmed by 5 bases and J by 5 bases, 5 bases remained unmatched. The CDR3 runs to 15 residues. Germline CDR1 and CDR2: MDHEN and SYDVKM. The CDR3 DNA reads as TGTGCCAGCAGTACTATGACTAGCGGGAGGGAGACCCAGTACTTC. This codes for CASSTMTSGRETQYF.

This clone was seen more than once but under ten times. This chain links TRBV5-4 with TRBJ2-3, with TRBD2 matching 7 bases. The CDR3 covers 14 residues. Unmatched junction bases numbered 0, after V lost 2 bases and J lost 0 bases. The V gene's germline CDR1 is SGHNT and CDR2 YYREEE (reference sequence). This CDR3 is CASSLAGSTDTQYF. As DNA, the CDR3 is TGTGCCAGCAGCTTAGCGGGAAGCACAGATACGCAGTATTTT.

This rearrangement joins TRBV6-5 to TRBJ2-2, with D possibly being TRBD2 (6 bases). The CDR3 contains 15 residues. CDR1 MNHEY and CDR2 SVGAGI come from the germline V gene. V gave up 5 bases and J gave up 2 bases, with 12 bases separating them. CDR3 amino acids: CASSPFGGNTGELFF. The CDR3 nucleotides are TGTGCCAGCAGTCCATTCGGGGGAAACACCGGGGAGCTGTTTTTT.